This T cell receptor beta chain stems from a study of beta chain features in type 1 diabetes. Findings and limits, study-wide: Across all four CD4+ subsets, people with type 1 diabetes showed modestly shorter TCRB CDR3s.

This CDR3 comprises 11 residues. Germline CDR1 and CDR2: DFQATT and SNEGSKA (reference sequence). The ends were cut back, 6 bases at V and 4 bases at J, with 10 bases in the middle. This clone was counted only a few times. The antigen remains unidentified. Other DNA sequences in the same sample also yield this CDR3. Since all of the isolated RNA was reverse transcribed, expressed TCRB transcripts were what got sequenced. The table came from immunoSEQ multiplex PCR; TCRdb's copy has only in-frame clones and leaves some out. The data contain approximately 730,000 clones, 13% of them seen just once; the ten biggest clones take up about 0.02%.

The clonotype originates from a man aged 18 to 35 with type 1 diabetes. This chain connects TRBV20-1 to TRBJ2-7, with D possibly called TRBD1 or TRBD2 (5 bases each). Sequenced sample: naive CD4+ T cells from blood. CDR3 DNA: TGCAGTGCCCCCGGGGCGTACGAGCAGTACTTC. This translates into CSAPGAYEQYF.